These T cell receptor beta chains were read from a single sample in a study of T-cell reconstitution after alpha-beta-depleted transplantation in children. Via MiXCR, TCRdb re-called the PCR reads, giving one row per CDR3 protein. The sample records about 510,000 distinct CDR3 sequences, 9.5% to 12% being singletons. The specimen was PBMCs, mostly from graft donor cells, collected 180 days after TCRalphabeta/CD19-depleted stem cell transplant. The source of these receptors is a female patient between 2 and 10 years old who had a stem cell transplant for aplastic anemia, so the T cells may come from the graft donor. Each CDR3 is given with its conserved first and last residue. A D gene is named only where the DNA matches it firmly. Clone size is given for some rows only: seen once, a few or many times, or a class if the clone is expanded.

v_call	clone_size	cdr3_length	d_call	j_call	cdr3_aa	cdr3_nt
TRBV7-9	few	12	.	TRBJ2-3	CASSFTGDTQYF	TGTGCCAGCAGCTTTACGGGAGATACGCAGTATTTT
TRBV7-8	.	15	.	TRBJ1-2	CASSLVRTDPSGYTF	TGTGCCAGCAGCTTAGTACGGACAGACCCTTCCGGCTACACCTTC
TRBV9	few	15	.	TRBJ2-1	CASSVADFLYNEQFF	TGTGCCAGCAGCGTTGCCGACTTTTTATACAATGAGCAGTTCTTC
TRBV4-2	few	18	TRBD1	TRBJ2-3	CASSQITSGQVDTDTQYF	TGTGCCAGCAGCCAAATTACATCGGGACAGGTTGACACAGATACGCAGTATTTT
TRBV20-1	.	16	TRBD2	TRBJ2-5	CSASRGAGGVGETQYF	TGCAGTGCTTCTCGGGGCGCGGGAGGGGTTGGGGAGACCCAGTACTTC
TRBV7-9	.	15	TRBD1	TRBJ1-1	CASSLTGTGRTEAFF	TGTGCCAGCAGCTTAACAGGGACAGGCCGCACTGAAGCTTTCTTT
TRBV20-1	few	14	.	TRBJ2-1	CSASGSRSYNEQFF	TGCAGTGCTAGCGGGTCCCGCTCCTACAATGAGCAGTTCTTC
TRBV7-2	many	11	TRBD1	TRBJ2-7	CASSQTGEQYF	TGTGCCAGCAGCCAGACAGGGGAGCAGTACTTC
TRBV7-6	few	15	TRBD1	TRBJ1-4	CASRNRDSPNEKLFF	TGTGCCAGCAGAAATCGGGACAGCCCTAATGAAAAACTGTTTTTT
TRBV15	.	11	.	TRBJ2-5	CATTMAGTQYF	TGTGCCACCACCATGGCGGGAACCCAGTACTTC
TRBV11-2	few	16	.	TRBJ2-5	CASSLSAVLVDETQYF	TGTGCCAGCAGCTTATCGGCCGTTTTAGTGGACGAGACCCAGTACTTC
TRBV21-1	.	18	.	TRBJ2-7	CASSKISPGDTLTYEQYF	TGTGCCAGCAGCAAGATCTCTCCCGGGGACACCCTTACCTACGAGCAGTACTTC
TRBV7-2	many	13	.	TRBJ2-4	CASSLSRRDIQYF	TGTGCCAGCAGCCTCTCGAGGAGGGACATTCAGTACTTC
TRBV28	.	17	.	TRBJ1-5	CASSPYPGRFSNQPQHF	TGTGCCAGCAGCCCCTACCCGGGTCGATTTAGCAATCAGCCCCAGCATTTT
TRBV20-1	many	13	.	TRBJ2-1	CSARVPSQNEQFF	TGCAGTGCTAGAGTCCCTAGCCAGAATGAGCAGTTCTTC
TRBV12-3/TRBV12-4	few	19	TRBD2	TRBJ2-3	CASSPTPGILAGLPDTQYF	TGTGCCAGCAGCCCAACGCCTGGAATCCTAGCGGGTCTCCCAGATACGCAGTATTTT
TRBV11-2	.	17	TRBD1	TRBJ1-6	CASSLDLRTGNNSPLHF	TGTGCCAGCAGCTTAGACCTTCGGACAGGGAATAATTCACCCCTCCACTTT
TRBV7-9	.	15	TRBD2	TRBJ2-5	CASSRGLAGLKTQYF	TGTGCCAGCAGCAGGGGACTAGCGGGATTGAAGACCCAGTACTTC
TRBV4-1	few	18	TRBD2	TRBJ2-1	CASSPGGTSVSSYNEQFF	TGCGCCAGCAGCCCAGGAGGGACTAGCGTCAGCTCCTACAATGAGCAGTTCTTC
TRBV7-2	.	17	TRBD1	TRBJ1-2	CASSSRTGQGEIYGYTF	TGTGCCAGCAGCTCACGGACCGGACAGGGGGAAATCTATGGCTACACCTTC
TRBV7-9	.	16	.	TRBJ2-3	CASSLTVRWITDTQYF	TGTGCCAGCAGCTTAACTGTCCGATGGATCACAGATACGCAGTATTTT
TRBV20-1	many	15	TRBD2	TRBJ2-7	CSATSPSGYAYEQYF	TGCAGTGCCACTTCCCCTAGCGGTTACGCCTACGAGCAGTACTTC
TRBV28	.	14	.	TRBJ2-5	CASSSDRAAETQYF	TGTGCCAGCAGTTCCGACCGGGCGGCCGAGACCCAGTACTTC
TRBV5-1	.	15	.	TRBJ2-3	CASSWNTPPADTQYF	TGCGCCAGCAGCTGGAATACGCCGCCCGCAGATACGCAGTATTTT
TRBV5-1	.	15	.	TRBJ1-1	CASSSQSTMNTQAFF	TGCGCCAGCAGCTCCCAAAGTACCATGAACACTCAAGCTTTCTTT
TRBV6-1	.	14	.	TRBJ1-1	CASSETGMLTEAFF	TGTGCCAGCAGTGAAACAGGGATGTTGACTGAAGCTTTCTTT
TRBV15	few	15	.	TRBJ1-3	CATSRDRGPGNTIYF	TGTGCCACCAGCAGAGACCGGGGGCCTGGAAACACCATATATTTT
TRBV7-9	.	16	TRBD2	TRBJ2-1	CASSGVLAGSYNEQFF	TGTGCCAGCAGCGGGGTTCTAGCGGGCTCCTACAATGAGCAGTTCTTC
TRBV24-1	.	16	TRBD2	TRBJ2-2	CATSDQLAGVQGELFF	TGTGCCACCAGTGACCAACTAGCGGGAGTACAGGGGGAGCTGTTTTTT
TRBV6-2/TRBV6-3	few	15	.	TRBJ1-6	CASSPPRGRNSPLHF	TGTGCCAGCAGCCCACCCCGGGGGAGGAATTCACCCCTCCACTTT
TRBV6-5	many	13	.	TRBJ1-2	CASSTTANYGYTF	TGTGCCAGCAGTACTACAGCGAACTATGGCTACACCTTC
TRBV28	.	16	.	TRBJ1-3	CASSEGGEHSGNTIYF	TGTGCCTCCTCGGAGGGGGGCGAACACTCTGGAAACACCATATATTTT
TRBV5-1	.	15	TRBD2	TRBJ2-7	CASSIASGRAYEQYF	TGCGCCAGCAGCATCGCTAGCGGGAGGGCCTACGAGCAGTACTTC
TRBV7-9	.	15	.	TRBJ2-5	CASSLATGPQETQYF	TGTGCCAGCAGCTTAGCCACAGGGCCCCAAGAGACCCAGTACTTC